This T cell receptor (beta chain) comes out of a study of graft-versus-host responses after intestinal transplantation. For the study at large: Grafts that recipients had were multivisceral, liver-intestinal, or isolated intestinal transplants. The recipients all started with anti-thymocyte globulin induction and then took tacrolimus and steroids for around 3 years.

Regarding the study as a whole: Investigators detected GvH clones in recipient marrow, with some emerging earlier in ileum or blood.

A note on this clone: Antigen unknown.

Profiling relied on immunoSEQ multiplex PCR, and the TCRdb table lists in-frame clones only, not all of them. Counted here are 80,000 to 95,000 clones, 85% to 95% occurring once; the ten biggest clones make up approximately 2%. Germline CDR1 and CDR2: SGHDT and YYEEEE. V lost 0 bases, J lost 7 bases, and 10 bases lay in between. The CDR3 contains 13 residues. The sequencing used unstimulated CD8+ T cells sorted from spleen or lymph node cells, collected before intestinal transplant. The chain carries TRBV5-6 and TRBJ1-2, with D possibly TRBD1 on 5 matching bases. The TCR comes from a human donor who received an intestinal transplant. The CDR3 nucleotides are TGTGCCAGCAGCTTGGGCGGGGACGCTGGCTACACCTTC. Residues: CASSLGGDAGYTF.